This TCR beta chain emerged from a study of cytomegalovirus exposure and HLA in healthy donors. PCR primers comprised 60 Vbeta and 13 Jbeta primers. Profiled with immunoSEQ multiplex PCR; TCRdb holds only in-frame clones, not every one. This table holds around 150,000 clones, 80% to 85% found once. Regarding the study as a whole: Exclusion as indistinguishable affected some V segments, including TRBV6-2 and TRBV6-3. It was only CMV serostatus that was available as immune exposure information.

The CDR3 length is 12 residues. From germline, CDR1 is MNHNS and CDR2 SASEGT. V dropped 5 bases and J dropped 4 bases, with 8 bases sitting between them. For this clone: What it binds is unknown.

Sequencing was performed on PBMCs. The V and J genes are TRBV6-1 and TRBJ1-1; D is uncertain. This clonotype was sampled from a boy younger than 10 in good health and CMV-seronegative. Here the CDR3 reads CASSTRPTEAFF. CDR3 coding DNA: TGTGCCAGCAGTACCAGGCCCACTGAAGCTTTCTTT.